The source of this T cell receptor beta chain is a study of T cells after posttransplantation cyclophosphamide. TCRdb's copy holds only in-frame clones and misses some; the assay was immunoSEQ multiplex PCR. The data hold 9,500 to 12,000 clones, with about 90% observed a single time. Germline CDR1 and CDR2: MGHRA and YSYEKL. V lost 4 bases to trimming and J lost 2 bases; unmatched junction nucleotides: 11. The CDR3 runs 17 residues. Treatment was busulfan-fludarabine conditioning, a marrow graft, and cyclophosphamide on days +3 and +4. The sequence came from a female patient between 30 and 39 years old who received an allogeneic stem cell transplant from an unrelated donor, was CMV-positive, and had no GVHD. The T cells may come from the graft donor. This sequence joins TRBV4-1 and TRBJ2-7; 10 bases align to TRBD2. Source: PBMCs, taken after allogeneic stem cell transplant with posttransplant cyclophosphamide. CDR3 DNA: TGCGCCAGCAGCCGCCTACAAACAGCGGGGGGGACCTACGAGCAGTACTTC. This codes for CASSRLQTAGGTYEQYF.